This T cell receptor (beta chain) appears in the sequencing data of a study of blood T cell repertoires in COVID-19. The ends lost 7 bases at V and 1 base at J; junction bases unmatched: 8. The germline gives CDR1 SQVTM, CDR2 ANQGSEA. The CDR3 sequence is 14 residues long. Sequencing used immunoSEQ multiplex PCR; TCRdb keeps in-frame clones, though not all of them. The table has about 58,000 clones, more than 60% seen once; the top ten hold approximately 4.9%. The sequenced sample was peripheral blood. This chain joins TRBV29-1 and TRBJ2-7; 9 nucleotides line up with TRBD1. The TCR sequence derives from a human donor in a cohort sampled during active COVID-19. CDR3 sequence (DNA): TGCAGCGCCGATTTCGGGACAGGGTCCTACGAGCAGTACTTC. This gives the protein CSADFGTGSYEQYF.